Presented here are 17 T cell receptor beta chains from one specimen sequenced in a study of shared clonotypes between healthy human individuals. TCRdb's table, derived via immunoSEQ multiplex PCR, lists solely in-frame clones and lacks some. The repertoire holds 550,000 to 850,000 clones, 72% seen once, with about 1.8% in the top ten. Sequencing was done on a sample of memory CD4+ T cells sorted from blood. This sample's subset: CD45RA-negative fraction. These receptors were taken from a woman under 40 in good health.

Only one count was recorded for this clone. The chain recombines TRBV5-8 with TRBJ2-7, with TRBD1 matching over 7 bases. The ends lost 3 bases at V and 4 bases at J; junction bases unmatched: 13. Germline values: CDR1 SGHTS, CDR2 YDEGEE. CDR3 length equals 16 residues. The CDR3 DNA reads as TGTGCCAGCAGCTCACGGGATCGACAGGGTTATTACGAGCAGTACTTC. Translated: CASSSRDRQGYYEQYF.

The CDR3 reads CASSSHSNTGELFF. DNA for the CDR3: TGTGCCAGCAGCTCTCATTCGAACACCGGGGAGCTGTTTTTT. The chain recombines TRBV7-8 with TRBJ2-2; no reliable D call. Germline V gives CDR1 SGHVS, CDR2 FQNEAQ. The CDR3 is made up of 14 amino acids. Trimming removed 4 bases from V and 0 bases from J, with 6 bases in between. The full variable domain, rest sourced from reference TRBV7-8 and TRBJ2-2, is GAGVSQSPRYKVAKRGQDVALRCDPISGHVSLFWYQQALGQGPEFLTYFQNEAQLDKSGLPSDRFFAERPEGSVSTLKIQRTQQEDSAVYLCASSSHSNTGELFFGEGSRLTVL.

The rearrangement uses TRBV19 and TRBJ2-5; D uncertain. The J call may be mistaken, given a closer DNA end match to TRBJ2-7. The germline V gene encodes CDR1 LNHDA and CDR2 SQIVND (reference sequence). The CDR3 sequence is 11 residues long. CDR3 sequence: CASSIGYEQYF. CDR3 nucleotide sequence: TGTGCCAGTAGTATCGGGTACGAGCAGTACTTC.

This chain links TRBV28 with TRBJ1-1; unclear D gene. V lost 2 bases and J lost 11, with 12 bases in between. CDR1 and CDR2 (germline): MDHEN, SYDVKM. This CDR3 has 12 amino acids. CDR3 in amino acids: CASSLRAGQAFF. In DNA, the CDR3 is TGTGCCAGCAGTTTAAGGGCGGGTCAGGCTTTCTTT.

This clone came up many times. The J gene is TRBJ2-3, the V gene TRBV6-6; 7 bases map to TRBD1. The ends lost 7 bases at V and 5 bases at J; junction bases unmatched: 12. The V gene's germline CDR1 is MNHNY and CDR2 SVGAGI (reference sequence). The CDR3 is 15 amino acids. CDR3 protein: CASTFATTGQDTQYF. CDR3 nucleotide sequence: TGTGCCAGCACCTTCGCGACGACAGGGCAAGATACGCAGTATTTT.

J is TRBJ2-2 and V is TRBV7-9; TRBD1 aligns across 8 bases. Looked up from germline, CDR1 is SEHNR and CDR2 is FQNEAQ (reference sequence). J gave up 3 bases and V 6 bases, and 9 bases lay outside the gene matches. This CDR3 contains 16 residues. DNA for the CDR3: TGTGCCAGCAGGCACCGGGACAGGCTGGACACCGGGGAGCTGTTTTTT. The encoded protein is CASRHRDRLDTGELFF. The complete variable domain, with remaining parts taken from reference TRBV7-9 and TRBJ2-2, reads DTGVSQNPRHKITKRGQNVTFRCDPISEHNRLYWYRQTLGQGPEFLTYFQNEAQLEKSRLLSDRFSAERPKGSFSTLEIQRTEQGDSAMYLCASRHRDRLDTGELFFGEGSRLTVL.

This chain connects TRBV28 to TRBJ2-6, with D perhaps TRBD1 (5 bases). This CDR3 is built from 14 residues. Germline V gene data show CDR1 as MDHEN and CDR2 as SYDVKM. V gave up 6 bases and J gave up 3 bases, with 9 bases separating them. CDR3 residues: CASSTGNGANVLTF. In DNA form, the CDR3 reads TGTGCCAGCAGCACAGGAAATGGGGCCAACGTCCTGACTTTC.

This clone has just one count. The J gene is TRBJ2-1, the V gene TRBV7-3; TRBD2 matches at 10 bases. In germline, CDR1 is SGHTA, CDR2 FQGTGA. The CDR3 runs to 15 residues. V was clipped by 3 bases and J by 6 bases; unmatched bases: 5. The DNA for the CDR3 is TGTGCCAGCAGCTTTGGGACTAGCGACATCAATGAGCAGTTCTTC. Protein sequence: CASSFGTSDINEQFF.

The rearrangement joins TRBV6-5 to TRBJ1-2; D unclear. The V and J ends lost 7 bases and 0 bases respectively, with 15 bases between them. The CDR3 has 15 amino acids. Germline assignment: CDR1 MNHEY and CDR2 SVGAGI. The CDR3 nucleotides are TGTGCCAGCACGTTGACTGGAACAGCTAACTATGGCTACACCTTC. It encodes CASTLTGTANYGYTF.

This rearrangement joins TRBV7-9 to TRBJ2-3; no clear D. The CDR3 loop spans 14 amino acids. Trimming shortened V by 3 bases and J by 4 bases, and 11 bases separated the two germline ends. Looked up from germline, CDR1 is SEHNR and CDR2 is FQNEAQ (reference sequence). The chain's CDR3 is CASSLFQAPDTQYF. The CDR3 DNA reads TGTGCCAGCAGCTTGTTTCAAGCCCCAGATACGCAGTATTTT.

This clone is a singleton in its sample. The V gene is TRBV7-2, the J gene TRBJ2-1; 15 positions match TRBD2. Germline CDR1 is SGHTA and CDR2 is FQGNSA. Germline trimming cut 3 bases from V and 4 bases from J; bases unmatched to any gene: 1. The length of the CDR3 is 16 residues. DNA of the CDR3: TGTGCCAGCAGCTTGGGGACTAGCGGGAGGTACAATGAGCAGTTCTTC. It specifies CASSLGTSGRYNEQFF. The whole variable domain, filled in from reference TRBV7-2 and TRBJ2-1, reads GAGVSQSPSNKVTEKGKDVELRCDPISGHTALYWYRQSLGQGLEFLIYFQGNSAPDKSGLPSDRFSAERTGGSVSTLTIQRTQQEDSAVYLCASSLGTSGRYNEQFFGPGTRLTVL.

The chain carries TRBV7-9 and TRBJ1-1, with D possibly TRBD1 on 6 matching bases. V dropped 3 bases and J dropped 1 base, with 12 bases sitting between them. CDR1 is SEHNR and CDR2 is FQNEAQ in the germline V gene (reference sequence). The CDR3 loop spans 15 amino acids. This CDR3 reads CASSFLKGQNTEAFF. In DNA form, the CDR3 reads TGTGCCAGCAGCTTTCTTAAGGGACAGAACACTGAAGCTTTCTTT.

This chain connects TRBV5-4 to TRBJ1-2; 7 bases map to TRBD1. V was pared by 4 bases and J by 8 bases, with 5 bases of the junction left unmatched. The CDR3 is made up of 12 amino acids. Germline V gene lookup returns CDR1 SGHNT and CDR2 YYREEE (reference sequence). The CDR3 here is CASSQGEGGYTF. Written as DNA, the CDR3 is TGTGCCAGCAGCCAGGGGGAGGGAGGCTACACCTTC.

The chain joins TRBV27 to TRBJ1-2; 11 bases match TRBD1. The V gene's germline CDR1 is MNHEY and CDR2 SMNVEV (reference sequence). CDR3 length equals 15 residues. Trimming at V came to 7 bases and at J to 8 bases, leaving 12 bases not matched to a gene. The CDR3 sequence: CASTRSGTGGGGYTF. The DNA of the CDR3 is TGTGCCAGCACCAGATCCGGGACAGGGGGGGGAGGCTACACCTTC.

The chain employs TRBV2 and TRBJ2-2, with 13 bases matching TRBD2. With 6 bases clipped from V and 7 bases from J, the junction kept 11 bases outside the gene matches. This CDR3 has 17 residues. Per germline, CDR1 SNHLY and CDR2 FYNNEI. CDR3 DNA sequence: TGTGCCAGCAGCTACAGCGGACTAGCGGGGGACGGCGGGGAGCTGTTTTTT. Encoded protein: CASSYSGLAGDGGELFF.

This clone was detected a few times. The CDR3 DNA is TGTGCCAGCAGTCCTGGGAGGGACGGCTATGGCTACACCTTC. It encodes CASSPGRDGYGYTF. The V call is TRBV27, the J call TRBJ1-2; maybe TRBD1 (5 bases). Per germline, CDR1 MNHEY and CDR2 SMNVEV (reference sequence). The CDR3 runs 14 residues. V lost 5 bases to trimming and J lost 4 bases, with 14 bases between them.

The genes are TRBV19 and TRBJ2-1; no clear D gene. The CDR3 spans 15 residues. Germline assignment: CDR1 LNHDA and CDR2 SQIVND (reference sequence). V was pared by 7 bases and J by 8 bases, with 21 bases between. CDR3 coding DNA: TGTGCCAGTACCCCGGCGTTTGCGGCGGTATATGAGCAGTTCTTC. Translating gives CASTPAFAAVYEQFF.